Each of the 19 T cell receptor beta chains below was sequenced from the same sample in a study of regulatory T cells in long-lasting Graves disease. TCR beta libraries were built with iRepertoire HTBI primers and Arm-PCR of CDR3 regions. In TCRdb, the multiplex PCR reads were re-called with MiXCR into one record per CDR3 protein. The data contain roughly 560,000 distinct CDR3 sequences, approximately 16% of them singletons. The time point is: newly diagnosed GD, antithyroid drugs for less than 3 months. PBMCs provided the RNA from which the TCR library was made. The sample also formed part of further work on T cells in Graves' hyperthyroidism and ophthalmopathy.

The sequences come from peripheral blood mononuclear cells (PBMCs), collected at new diagnosis, from a patient treated with antithyroid drugs. These TCRs come from a woman aged 35-65 years with Graves disease.

The rearrangement joins TRBV2 to TRBJ1-2, with D unresolved. Germline V gives CDR1 SNHLY, CDR2 FYNNEI. V was pared by 8 bases and J by 7 bases, with 8 bases between. The CDR3 runs to 10 residues. The CDR3 region is CASARSGYTF. The CDR3 nucleotides read TGTGCCAGCGCCCGTTCTGGCTACACCTTC.

This clonotype showed up many times. J is TRBJ1-2 and V is TRBV7-6; a possible D gene is TRBD1 (5 bases). Per germline, CDR1 SGHVS and CDR2 FNYEAQ. Trimming took off 4 bases at V and 8 bases at J, with 14 bases between the two ends. The CDR3 extends over 13 amino acids. Here the CDR3 DNA reads TGTGCCAGCAGCTCGGGGGGGGGAGAAGGCTACACCTTC. This encodes CASSSGGGEGYTF.

This clonotype was picked up one time. The rearrangement joins TRBV2 to TRBJ1-5; TRBD1 matches 8 bases. In germline, CDR1 is SNHLY, CDR2 FYNNEI. CDR3 size: 14 residues. J lost 7 bases, V lost 1 base, and 3 bases had no gene match. CDR3 in DNA: TGTGCCAGCAGTGAAGGACAGGGGTACCAGCCCCAGCATTTT. Amino acids: CASSEGQGYQPQHF.

The V call is TRBV11-1, the J call TRBJ2-3; 8 nucleotides match TRBD2. There are 17 residues in the CDR3. Trimming cost V 4 bases and J 1 base; bases outside gene matches: 10. Looked up from germline, CDR1 is SGHAT and CDR2 is FQDESV (reference sequence). CDR3 in DNA: TGTGCCAGCAGCTCTATCGGAGCGGGGGCTCGCACAGATACGCAGTATTTT. It specifies CASSSIGAGARTDTQYF.

This clonotype has more than one count but fewer than ten. The chain is built from TRBV7-9 and TRBJ2-3, with 7 bases identical to TRBD1. The CDR3 totals 17 residues. CDR1 and CDR2 from the germline V gene are SEHNR and FQNEAQ (reference sequence). The junction had 15 bases not matched to a gene; V was cut back by 7 bases and J by 2 bases. CDR3 loop: CASIWTGLKESTDTQYF. For the CDR3, the DNA is TGTGCCAGCATATGGACAGGTTTAAAAGAGTCCACAGATACGCAGTATTTT.

This clonotype was counted many times. The chain has TRBV6-1 and TRBJ2-7; 9 positions agree with TRBD2. Losses at the gene ends were 0 bases for V and 3 bases for J; bases not matched to a gene: 6. The germline V gene has CDR1 MNHNS and CDR2 SASEGT. The length of the CDR3 is 16 residues. The CDR3 nucleotides read TGTGCCAGCAGTGAAGCCGAGGAGCGGGGGGACTACGAGCAGTACTTC. Its protein product is CASSEAEERGDYEQYF.

This clonotype was detected a few times. V is TRBV20-1 and J is TRBJ1-2; D possibly corresponds to TRBD1 (6 bases). Germline V lookup: CDR1 DFQATT, CDR2 SNEGSKA (reference sequence). CDR3 length equals 14 residues. Deletions cut 1 base from V and 6 bases from J, with 15 bases between. CDR3 bases: TGCAGTGCTAGAGCCCCGGGGAGGGGGGATGGCTACACCTTC. Translating gives CSARAPGRGDGYTF.

This clonotype was found many times. V is TRBV3-1 and J is TRBJ2-5, with D possibly TRBD1 on 5 matching bases. From germline, CDR1 is LGHDT and CDR2 YNNKEL (reference sequence). The length of the CDR3 is 11 residues. The V end was cut by 5 bases, the J end by 5 bases, with 6 bases between. The CDR3, as DNA: TGTGCCAGCAGCAACAGGGAGACCCAGTACTTC. Translation: CASSNRETQYF.

In its sample, this clonotype was seen a few times. The chain uses TRBV24-1 and TRBJ2-3, with 8 bases that match TRBD2. This CDR3 is 17 amino acids long. Germline CDR1 is KGHDR and CDR2 is SFDVKD. V was clipped by 4 bases and J by 6 bases; unmatched bases: 14. In DNA form, the CDR3 reads TGTGCCACCAGTGAACCCTTAGCGGGGTCCTACCGGGATACGCAGTATTTT. Protein sequence: CATSEPLAGSYRDTQYF.

The chain is built from TRBV4-1 and TRBJ2-4, with 9 bases aligning to TRBD2. V shed 1 base and J 0 bases; nucleotides not matched to a gene: 4. The CDR3 has 17 amino acids. Per the germline V gene, CDR1 is MGHRA and CDR2 is YSYEKL. CDR3 region: CASSQASGGLAKNIQYF. For the CDR3, the DNA is TGCGCCAGCAGCCAAGCCAGCGGGGGGCTAGCCAAAAACATTCAGTACTTC.

This clonotype was seen many times. The chain joins TRBV20-1 to TRBJ2-7; D remains unclear. V was clipped by 6 bases and J by 3 bases, with 9 bases between them. This CDR3 comprises 11 residues. Germline V gene data show CDR1 as DFQATT and CDR2 as SNEGSKA (reference sequence). The CDR3 is CSASSNYEQYF. As DNA, the CDR3 is TGCAGTGCCAGTAGTAACTACGAGCAGTACTTC.

This clonotype was seen many times. The gene calls are TRBV18 and TRBJ2-3, with D maybe TRBD2 (5 bases). V lost 8 bases, J lost 5 bases, and 20 bases lay in between. Germline V gives CDR1 KGHSH, CDR2 LQKENI. The CDR3 is made up of 15 amino acids. The CDR3 coding sequence is TGTGCCAGCCTATTAGGCGAGGGCGATGAAGATACGCAGTATTTT. Its translation: CASLLGEGDEDTQYF.

This clonotype was detected many times. The chain carries TRBV6-5 and TRBJ1-2, with no clear D. CDR1 and CDR2 (germline): MNHEY, SVGAGI. CDR3 length: 15 residues. Trimming stripped 0 bases from V and 6 bases from J, with 14 bases between. CDR3 sequence (DNA): TGTGCCAGCAGTTACTCGATTGGGTTCGGGCATGGCTACACCTTC. As protein: CASSYSIGFGHGYTF.

This clonotype occurred many times. This chain links TRBV6-1 with TRBJ1-5, with no clear D. Germline-derived CDR1 and CDR2 are MNHNS and SASEGT. The CDR3 totals 14 residues. Trimming pared 6 bases from V and 6 bases from J, leaving 15 bases between. CDR3 nucleotides: TGTGCCAGCAGACCCCCGGAGAAAGGTCAGCCCCAGCATTTT. This encodes CASRPPEKGQPQHF.

This clonotype was seen ten or more times. The gene calls are TRBV6-2 or TRBV6-3 and TRBJ2-5; TRBD2 matches at 7 bases. This CDR3 has 13 residues. Germline V gives CDR1 MNHEY, CDR2 SVGEGT. Losses at the gene ends were 2 bases for V and 5 bases for J; bases not matched to a gene: 2. CDR3 residues: CASSYVGGETQYF. CDR3 nucleotide sequence: TGTGCCAGCAGTTACGTCGGGGGGGAGACCCAGTACTTC.

Many counts were recorded for this clonotype. The genes are TRBV7-8 and TRBJ2-3; D is unclear. The V end lost 5 bases, the J end lost 6 bases, and 21 bases lay between the germline ends. CDR3 length: 16 amino acids. CDR1 is SGHVS and CDR2 is FQNEAQ in the germline V gene. The CDR3 reads CASSPDPGYTWDTQYF. CDR3 bases: TGTGCCAGCAGCCCCGACCCCGGATACACATGGGATACGCAGTATTTT.

The chain couples TRBV3-1 to TRBJ2-1; D gene unclear. Germline-derived CDR1 and CDR2 are LGHDT and YNNKEL (reference sequence). Trimming took off 4 bases at V and 3 bases at J, with 13 bases between the two ends. CDR3 length: 15 residues. CDR3 coding DNA: TGTGCCAGCAGCCGCCCAGGCGGATACTACAATGAGCAGTTCTTC. This gives the protein CASSRPGGYYNEQFF.

The J gene is TRBJ1-5, the V gene TRBV19, with 7 bases aligning to TRBD1. J lost 3 bases, V lost 9 bases, and 5 bases had no gene match. This CDR3 has 13 residues. CDR1 is LNHDA and CDR2 is SQIVND in the germline V gene (reference sequence). The CDR3 loop is CARGDSYNQPQHF. CDR3 nucleotides: TGTGCCAGGGGGGACAGTTACAATCAGCCCCAGCATTTT. The full variable domain, its missing parts supplied by reference TRBV19 and TRBJ1-5, is DGGITQSPKYLFRKEGQNVTLSCEQNLNHDAMYWYRQDPGQGLRLIYYSQIVNDFQKGDIAEGYSVSREKKESFPLTVTSAQKNPTAFYLCARGDSYNQPQHFGDGTRLSIL.

This clonotype came up a few times. The V gene is TRBV12-3 or TRBV12-4, the J gene TRBJ2-2; 8 bases fit TRBD2. The CDR3 is 16 amino acids. J was trimmed by 8 bases and V by 5 bases; bases with no gene match: 13. CDR3 nucleotide sequence: TGTGCCAGCAGTCCCGAGCGGGGGCCCCCCATAGGGGAGCTGTTTTTT. As protein: CASSPERGPPIGELFF.